This paragraph reports one T cell receptor (beta chain). The antigen is not known. This entry belongs to a study of graft-versus-host responses after intestinal transplantation. General study points: GvH clones were found in recipient marrow; some appeared first in ileum or blood. Early declines in HvG clones that occurred post-transplant were associated with peak circulating GvH clone levels.

Profiling relied on immunoSEQ multiplex PCR, and the TCRdb table lists in-frame clones only, not all of them. The sample lists around 45,000 clones; about 95% were seen once. V shed 10 bases and J 4 bases; nucleotides not matched to a gene: 10. The CDR3 spans 14 residues. The germline V gene encodes CDR1 MNHEY and CDR2 SVGAGI. This receptor was taken from a human patient who received an intestinal transplant, so some T cells may come from the graft donor. Sequencing was performed on PBMCs, taken about 320 days after intestinal transplant. V and J are TRBV6-5 and TRBJ2-3, with 8 bases identical to TRBD1. The CDR3 DNA reads as TGTGCCATCCACAGGGGGGTGGGCGCAGATACGCAGTATTTT. Its protein is CAIHRGVGADTQYF.